This is a list of T cell receptor beta chains from one sample in a study of T cells of healthy individuals. TCRdb reprocessed the 5' RACE reads via MiXCR and lists one record per CDR3 protein. The top ten clones hold about 16% of a sample with 40,000 to 65,000 distinct CDR3 sequences, around 15% of them seen once. The receptors were sampled from a human donor in good health. CDR3s include the opening cysteine and the closing phenylalanine or tryptophan. A D gene is named only where the DNA matches it firmly. A clone size is listed for some rows: how often the clone was seen (once, few, many), or a class if it is expanded.

V	J	D	size	DNA	CDR3
TRBV6-1	TRBJ2-7	.	many	TGTGCCAGCAGACGACAGGTTCCTAGCTCCTACGAGCAGTACTTC	CASRRQVPSSYEQYF
TRBV24-1	TRBJ2-1	TRBD2	.	TGTGCCACCAGTAGGGTGGGAGCGGGGGTCAATGAGCAGTTCTTC	CATSRVGAGVNEQFF
TRBV5-6	TRBJ2-7	TRBD2	.	TGTGCCAGCAGCACTACTAGCGCCGAGCAGTACTTC	CASSTTSAEQYF
TRBV15	TRBJ2-7	TRBD2	.	TGTGCCACCAACGGACTGATAGCGGGTCCCTCCTACGAGCAGTACTTC	CATNGLIAGPSYEQYF
TRBV5-6	TRBJ2-7	TRBD1	many	TGTGCCAGCAGCGTGGGACAGGCCTACGAGCAGTACTTC	CASSVGQAYEQYF
TRBV10-1	TRBJ2-1	TRBD2	.	TGCGCCAGCAACGCGGGAGGGTACAATGAGCAGTTCTTC	CASNAGGYNEQFF
TRBV4-3	TRBJ1-2	.	many	TGCGCCAGCAGCCAAGCATGGACTGGACTGAACTATGGCTACACCTTC	CASSQAWTGLNYGYTF
TRBV5-1	TRBJ2-1	TRBD1	few	TGCGCCAGCATGGACAGGAGCTCCTACAATGAGCAGTTCTTC	CASMDRSSYNEQFF
TRBV7-9	TRBJ2-7	.	.	TGTGCCAGCAGCGTTGACAGTTTCTACGAGCAGTACTTC	CASSVDSFYEQYF
TRBV25-1	TRBJ1-2	.	few	TGTGCCAGCAGTGACTTCAGGGTGGATTGGTATGGCTACACCTTC	CASSDFRVDWYGYTF
TRBV12-3/TRBV12-4	TRBJ2-7	.	.	TGTGCCAGCAGTTTCGGGGCAGCTCACTCCTACGAGCAGTACTTC	CASSFGAAHSYEQYF
TRBV29-1	TRBJ1-1	.	medium-sized	TGCAGCGGGGGCAGGAACACTGAAGCTTTCTTT	CSGGRNTEAFF
TRBV20-1	TRBJ1-2	.	few	TGCAGTGCTAGTACTGTCTCCCAGGGAGGTGGCTACACCTTC	CSASTVSQGGGYTF
TRBV11-2	TRBJ2-5	.	many	TGTGCCAGCAGCTTAGCCTTAATAGACCAAGAGACCCAGTACTTC	CASSLALIDQETQYF
TRBV18	TRBJ1-1	.	.	TGTGCCAGCTCACCACAACCGAACACTGAAGCTTTCTTT	CASSPQPNTEAFF
TRBV6-2/TRBV6-3	TRBJ2-6	.	.	TGTGCCAGCAGGGAAGGGTCTTACGTTTACTCTGGGGCCAACGTCCTGACTTTC	CASREGSYVYSGANVLTF
TRBV24-1	TRBJ2-5	TRBD1	few	TGTGCCACCAGTAACAGGGGGCTGGAGACCCAGTACTTC	CATSNRGLETQYF